These 11 T cell receptor beta chains came from one sample sequenced in a study of shared clonotypes between healthy human individuals (dated by TCRdb to 2018 to 2021). Libraries were built with the immunoSEQ multiplex PCR assay. In its TCRdb copy, this immuneACCESS table keeps in-frame sequences only and misses some clones. Where compared with another copy, unresolved V genes explain less than half of these, and the others have no known cause. The sample table contains under 650,000 clones; only one count was recorded for 96% of them. The ten largest clones represent less than 0.06% of the sample. The sequenced sample consisted of naive CD4+ T cells sorted from blood. In the paper's terms, the cell subset or site label means: CD45RA+ positively selected. The receptors here all came from a woman younger than 45 in good health.

The J gene is TRBJ1-1, the V gene TRBV19; D remains unclear. The germline CDR1 and CDR2 sequences are LNHDA and SQIVND (reference sequence). The CDR3 consists of 14 residues. With 5 bases removed from V and 0 bases from J, the gap between germline ends came to 10 bases. CDR3 sequence: CASSESNLNTEAFF. In nucleotides, the CDR3 is TGTGCCAGTAGTGAGAGTAACTTGAACACTGAAGCTTTCTTT.

The J gene is TRBJ1-4, the V gene TRBV5-8; D call uncertain. V lost 4 bases and J lost 5, with 9 bases in between. The germline V gene has CDR1 SGHTS and CDR2 YDEGEE. The CDR3 runs 13 residues. The CDR3 sequence: CASSIDSNEKLFF. DNA of the CDR3: TGTGCCAGCAGCATTGACTCAAATGAAAAACTGTTTTTT.

The gene calls are TRBV6-5 and TRBJ2-7, with D unresolved. V lost 4 bases to trimming and J lost 7 bases, with 11 bases between them. Germline assignment: CDR1 MNHEY and CDR2 SVGAGI. CDR3 length equals 12 residues. The CDR3: CASSSPSGEQYF. In nucleotides, the CDR3 is TGTGCCAGCAGTTCACCGTCCGGGGAGCAGTACTTC.

The chain joins TRBV11-2 to TRBJ2-1; D call uncertain. Germline V CDR1 and CDR2: SGHAT, FQNNGV. The CDR3 spans 14 residues. V lost 5 bases, J lost 2 bases, and 10 bases lay in between. DNA of the CDR3: TGTGCCAGCAGCCCCCGCCTAGCCTACAATGAGCAGTTCTTC. Translation: CASSPRLAYNEQFF.

The CDR3 here is CASSFYPRENEQFF. In DNA, the CDR3 is TGTGCCAGCAGTTTCTACCCGCGGGAGAACGAGCAGTTCTTC. This chain joins TRBV28 and TRBJ2-1; 7 positions match TRBD2. The CDR3 is 14 residues long. J lost 10 bases, V lost 3 bases, and 9 bases had no gene match. The V gene's germline CDR1 is MDHEN and CDR2 SYDVKM.

The chain joins TRBV30 to TRBJ2-3; TRBD2 is a possible D gene (5 bases). CDR1 is GTSNPN and CDR2 is SVGIG in the germline V gene (reference sequence). The CDR3 is 14 amino acids. V was pared by 2 bases and J by 0 bases, with 9 bases between. CDR3 sequence: CAWSRLASTDTQYF. The CDR3 DNA reads TGTGCCTGGAGTAGGCTAGCTAGCACAGATACGCAGTATTTT.

The rearrangement links TRBV9 to TRBJ1-3, with a possible D match to TRBD1 (5 bases). The CDR3 spans 15 residues. V gave up 0 bases and J gave up 7 bases, with 14 bases separating them. CDR1 SGDLS and CDR2 YYNGEE come from the germline V gene. The CDR3 region is CASSVALDSFNTIYF. CDR3 in DNA: TGTGCCAGCAGCGTAGCCCTCGACAGTTTTAACACCATATATTTT.

This chain links TRBV4-2 with TRBJ2-7; tentatively, D is TRBD2 (6 bases). Looked up from germline, CDR1 is LGHNA and CDR2 is YNFKEQ. With 2 bases removed from V and 2 bases from J, the gap between germline ends came to 25 bases. The length of the CDR3 is 19 residues. The CDR3 region has the DNA TGTGCCAGCAGCCAAAGGCCCTGGGCGCTCGCGGAGGGTCCCTACGAGCAGTACTTC. It specifies CASSQRPWALAEGPYEQYF.

The chain is built from TRBV28 and TRBJ2-7; D may be TRBD2 (6 bases). CDR1 and CDR2 (germline): MDHEN, SYDVKM. This CDR3 spans 14 amino acids. V lost 5 bases, J lost 9 bases, and 20 bases lay in between. The CDR3, as DNA: TGTGCCAGCAGTCCGGGGACCGATCCCGGGGGGCAGTACTTC. This encodes CASSPGTDPGGQYF.

This sequence joins TRBV13 and TRBJ2-3, with 7 positions matching TRBD2. V shed 3 bases and J 2 bases; nucleotides not matched to a gene: 2. CDR1 and CDR2 from the germline V gene are PRHDT and FYEKMQ (reference sequence). The CDR3 runs 14 residues. In DNA form, the CDR3 reads TGTGCCAGCAGCTTGGGGGGGAACACAGATACGCAGTATTTT. Its translation is CASSLGGNTDTQYF.

The J gene is TRBJ2-5, the V gene TRBV21-1. The DNA end favors TRBJ2-7, so the J call may be wrong. TRBV21-1 is tagged as a pseudogene. This CDR3 comprises 10 residues. CDR3 in amino acids: CASRGYEQYF. The CDR3 nucleotides read TGTGCCAGCAGGGGGTACGAGCAGTACTTC.